This T cell receptor beta chain was sequenced for a study of T cell repertoires in cytomegalovirus infection. Study details: Public TCR beta signatures were indicative of both CMV infection and a matching HLA type.

A remark on this clonotype: As yet, its antigen is unknown.

CDR3 length: 15 residues. Germline V gene data show CDR1 as SGHTA and CDR2 as FQGNSA. Trimming took 1 base from V and 5 from J, leaving 15 bases between them. Study outcomes and limitations: The ex vivo response was dominated by HLA-C-restricted CMV-specific TCR beta clonotypes.

One entry per CDR3 protein, called by TCRdb with MiXCR from the reads. The table has some 180,000 distinct CDR3 sequences, roughly a sixth seen once. Sequences were obtained from CD8+ T cells from PBMCs. This rearrangement joins TRBV7-2 to TRBJ2-7; D could derive from TRBD1 or TRBD2 (5 bases each). The TCR comes from a human donor in good health (CMV status not recorded). Some clones in this sample may be carry-over from other donors' samples. The CDR3 bases are TGTGCCAGCAGCTTAGGGGGCAGGGAGAACAACGAGCAGTACTTC. Translated: CASSLGGRENNEQYF.